This passage covers 18 T cell receptor beta chains from one sample sequenced in a study of vaccination and CD4 T cells after COVID-19. Noted treatment: roughly 10-day PBMC culture with coronavirus spike peptide pools or control peptides (ViraFEST assay). Antigens for these TCRs are unknown. Cultured CD4+ T cell DNA underwent sequencing with the Oncomine TCR Beta short-read assay. TCRdb recomputed calls from the PCR reads with MiXCR, one row per CDR3 protein. The sample carries approximately 20,000 distinct CDR3 sequences, about 48% recorded once. The sequenced sample consisted of CD4+ T cells from blood, cultured in vitro. The receptors derive from a human donor who had recovered from COVID-19.

This chain links TRBV6-1 with TRBJ2-3; 7 bases are a match to TRBD2. From germline, CDR1 is MNHNS and CDR2 SASEGT. Germline trimming cut 7 bases from V and 3 bases from J; bases unmatched to any gene: 4. CDR3 length: 13 residues. The CDR3 DNA reads TGTGCCAGCACCCGGGGAGGGACAGATACGCAGTATTTT. Amino acids: CASTRGGTDTQYF.

This clonotype has just one count. The rearrangement uses TRBV19 and TRBJ2-2; TRBD1 is a possible D gene (6 bases). Germline CDR1 is LNHDA and CDR2 is SQIVND (reference sequence). V shed 7 bases and J shed 0 bases, with 12 bases lying between them. This CDR3 region has 15 residues. The CDR3 DNA reads as TGTGCCAGTACCCGACAGGACGCGAACACCGGGGAGCTGTTTTTT. Translating gives CASTRQDANTGELFF.

The genes are TRBV7-3 and TRBJ2-2; D tentatively reads TRBD1 or TRBD2 (5 bases each). Germline CDR1 and CDR2: SGHTA and FQGTGA. The V end was cut by 4 bases, the J end by 2 bases, with 14 bases between. The CDR3 totals 16 residues. The CDR3: CASSSSGATNTGELFF. CDR3 in DNA: TGTGCCAGCAGCTCATCCGGGGCTACCAACACCGGGGAGCTGTTTTTT.

This clonotype was picked up a small number of times. The V and J genes are TRBV2 and TRBJ1-5, with 7 bases matching TRBD1. Germline CDR1 SNHLY, CDR2 FYNNEI. CDR3 length: 15 residues. V gave up 8 bases and J gave up 4 bases; unmatched junction bases: 11. CDR3 in DNA: TGTGCCAGCGGTGGGGCGGGACAGAAAAATCAGCCCCAGCATTTT. Translation: CASGGAGQKNQPQHF.

In its sample, this clonotype was seen a few times. In nucleotides, the CDR3 is TGCAGTGCTAGACCCAGCGGGAGGGAGACCCAGTACTTC. It translates to CSARPSGRETQYF. This sequence joins TRBV20-1 and TRBJ2-5; TRBD2 aligns across 9 bases. Trimming took 2 bases from V and 5 from J; bases not matched to a gene: 3. The CDR3 contains 13 residues. Germline V gives CDR1 DFQATT, CDR2 SNEGSKA (reference sequence).

This clonotype has just a few counts. The chain joins TRBV20-1 to TRBJ2-1, with 9 bases fitting TRBD2. CDR3 length: 14 residues. Germline CDR1 and CDR2: DFQATT and SNEGSKA (reference sequence). The CDR3 sequence: CSPFSGSDNNEQFF. The CDR3 region has the DNA TGCAGCCCCTTTAGCGGGAGTGACAACAATGAGCAGTTCTTC.

This chain uses TRBV5-1 with TRBJ1-2; the D is unclear. CDR1 is SGHRS and CDR2 is YFSETQ in the germline V gene. This CDR3 has 14 residues. Trimming took off 4 bases at V and 1 base at J, with 11 bases between the two ends. The CDR3 is CASSGETGNYGYTF. CDR3 nucleotides: TGCGCCAGCAGCGGAGAGACGGGTAACTATGGCTACACCTTC.

This chain links TRBV12-3 or TRBV12-4 with TRBJ1-2; possible D gene TRBD1, 5 bases. CDR3 size: 12 residues. Between the trimmed V and J ends, which lost 6 bases and 4 bases, there was a span of 9 bases. The CDR3 DNA sequence: TGTGCCAGCAGCCGAGGGGCCTATGGCTACACCTTC. Protein sequence: CASSRGAYGYTF.

This clonotype occurred a few times. The CDR3, as DNA: TGTGCCAGCAGCTCTCCGGGACAGGGGGCCGGTGGCTACACCTTC. Protein product: CASSSPGQGAGGYTF. The rearrangement links TRBV7-8 to TRBJ1-2; 12 bases map to TRBD1. The CDR3 loop spans 15 amino acids. V dropped 4 bases and J dropped 7; count of bases not matched to a gene: 7. From germline, CDR1 is SGHVS and CDR2 FQNEAQ.

This chain uses TRBV18 with TRBJ1-1; TRBD1 aligns across 7 bases. The germline V gene encodes CDR1 KGHSH and CDR2 LQKENI. V gave up 3 bases and J gave up 8 bases; unmatched junction bases: 12. The CDR3 covers 15 residues. As DNA, the CDR3 is TGTGCCAGCTCACCCCCGACAGGGAGTGGAGGAGAAGCTTTCTTT. Protein product: CASSPPTGSGGEAFF.

J is TRBJ2-3 and V is TRBV6-1; D unclear. Germline assignment: CDR1 MNHNS and CDR2 SASEGT. The CDR3 runs to 12 residues. V shed 6 bases and J shed 2 bases, with 6 bases lying between them. Here the CDR3 DNA reads TGTGCCAGCAGAGGGAACACAGATACGCAGTATTTT. Amino acids: CASRGNTDTQYF.

This clonotype has only a few counts. The V and J genes are TRBV6-2 or TRBV6-3 and TRBJ2-3; no definite D call. Trimming removed 4 bases at V and 4 bases at J, with 9 bases between. The germline V gene has CDR1 MNHEY and CDR2 SVGEGT. There are 13 residues in the CDR3. The CDR3 sequence is CASSSLTADTQYF. DNA for the CDR3: TGTGCCAGCAGTTCCCTGACGGCAGATACGCAGTATTTT.

The V and J genes are TRBV11-2 and TRBJ2-2, with 8 bases aligning to TRBD1. V lost 1 base to trimming and J lost 6 bases; unmatched junction nucleotides: 7. The germline V gene has CDR1 SGHAT and CDR2 FQNNGV. This CDR3 is 16 amino acids long. CDR3 in DNA: TGTGCCAGCAGCTTAGTACAGGGGGTATTTGCCGGGGAGCTGTTTTTT. Its protein is CASSLVQGVFAGELFF.

This clonotype appeared a single time. In DNA, the CDR3 is TGTGCCATCACTAGCGGGAGGTCATACGAGCAGTACTTC. As protein: CAITSGRSYEQYF. The rearrangement uses TRBV10-3 and TRBJ2-7, with TRBD2 matching over 11 bases. The CDR3 is 13 amino acids. Germline V gene lookup returns CDR1 ENHRY and CDR2 SYGVKD. The trim removed 7 bases at V and 4 bases at J, leaving 3 bases unmatched.

The chain is built from TRBV7-2 and TRBJ2-3; 9 bases fit TRBD2. CDR3 length equals 19 residues. Germline trimming cut 5 bases from V and 1 base from J; bases unmatched to any gene: 16. Germline V gene sequence: CDR1 SGHTA, CDR2 FQGNSA. CDR3 region: CASSLLGGGVQRGTDTQYF. In DNA, the CDR3 is TGTGCCAGCAGCCTGCTGGGCGGGGGGGTTCAACGGGGCACAGATACGCAGTATTTT.

The chain has TRBV20-1 and TRBJ2-3; D uncertain. The CDR3 covers 12 residues. The ends were cut back, 1 base at V and 0 bases at J, with 2 bases in the middle. From germline, CDR1 is DFQATT and CDR2 SNEGSKA (reference sequence). This CDR3 reads CSARGSTDTQYF. The DNA of the CDR3 is TGCAGTGCTAGAGGAAGCACAGATACGCAGTATTTT.

The chain uses TRBV19 and TRBJ1-5, with 8 bases identical to TRBD1. The V gene end was trimmed by 5 bases and the J gene end by 5 bases; junction bases not matched to a gene: 5. Germline V gene data show CDR1 as LNHDA and CDR2 as SQIVND (reference sequence). This CDR3 contains 14 residues. The CDR3 here is CASSATDRDQPQHF. The CDR3 DNA follows: TGTGCCAGTAGTGCCACGGACAGGGATCAGCCCCAGCATTTT.

This clonotype was found a few times. This chain joins TRBV21-1 and TRBJ2-7; TRBD1, the D gene given by the table, was not confirmed from the DNA. TRBV21-1 is classified as a pseudogene. CDR3 length: 11 residues. The CDR3 DNA reads TGTGCCAGCAGCCCCCGGGACGAGCAGTACTTC. Residues: CASSPRDEQYF.